The 26 T cell receptor beta chains in this list originate from one sample, sequenced in a study of cytomegalovirus exposure and HLA in healthy donors. Primers: 60 Vbeta forward and 13 Jbeta reverse. The assay was immunoSEQ multiplex PCR, and TCRdb's table has in-frame clones only and misses some. The sample has about 200,000 clones, about 79% seen once; the top ten hold around 2%. The sample consisted of PBMCs. Receptors originate from a man aged 18-30 years in good health and CMV-seronegative.

This clone was observed a few times. The chain employs TRBV18 and TRBJ2-2; the match to TRBD1 covers 7 bases. After removal of 3 bases from V and 1 base from J, the junction contained 2 bases not matched to a gene. The CDR3 runs to 15 residues. CDR1 is KGHSH and CDR2 is LQKENI in the germline V gene. The chain's CDR3 is CASSPDRLNTGELFF. In DNA, the CDR3 is TGTGCCAGCTCACCGGACAGGTTGAACACCGGGGAGCTGTTTTTT.

The J gene is TRBJ2-7, the V gene TRBV6-5; 9 bases line up with TRBD1. The length of the CDR3 is 15 residues. CDR1 is MNHEY and CDR2 is SVGAGI in the germline V gene. V trimming: 0 bases; J trimming: 2 bases; junction bases outside the gene matches: 2. The CDR3, as DNA: TGTGCCAGCAGTTACTCGGACAGGGGCCCCTACGAGCAGTACTTC. Amino acids: CASSYSDRGPYEQYF.

As DNA, the CDR3 is TGTGCCAGCAGCTGGGAGCAGGGAGGAGAAAATGAGCAGTTCTTC. Protein: CASSWEQGGENEQFF. The chain has TRBV5-6 and TRBJ2-1, with D maybe TRBD2 (6 bases). CDR1 is SGHDT and CDR2 is YYEEEE in the germline V gene. V was clipped by 3 bases and J by 7 bases, with 17 bases between them. This CDR3 has 15 residues.

The sample holds one count of this clone. The rearrangement uses TRBV11-3 and TRBJ1-1, with D perhaps TRBD1 (6 bases). V lost 2 bases, J lost 3 bases, and 10 bases lay in between. The germline CDR1 and CDR2 sequences are SGHNT and YENEEA. This CDR3 has 14 residues. The CDR3 region is CASSLSTGHTEAFF. The CDR3 nucleotides are TGTGCCAGCAGCTTATCGACAGGCCACACTGAAGCTTTCTTT.

This chain links TRBV5-6 with TRBJ2-7; the match to TRBD1 covers 7 bases. V was clipped by 4 bases and J by 2 bases; unmatched bases: 3. CDR1 is SGHDT and CDR2 is YYEEEE in the germline V gene. The CDR3 runs 13 residues. The CDR3 region is CASSHRGTYEQYF. The DNA of the CDR3 is TGTGCCAGCAGCCACAGGGGAACCTACGAGCAGTACTTC.

The chain couples TRBV6-6 to TRBJ1-2, with D unresolved. Germline V gene lookup returns CDR1 MNHNY and CDR2 SVGAGI (reference sequence). Trimming took off 2 bases at V and 5 bases at J, with 12 bases between the two ends. The length of the CDR3 is 14 residues. CDR3 coding DNA: TGTGCCAGCAGTTACCAGACTCCCAAGTATGGCTACACCTTC. Amino acid sequence: CASSYQTPKYGYTF.

The chain links TRBV11-3 to TRBJ2-5, with 7 bases that match TRBD2. The length of the CDR3 is 16 residues. V dropped 5 bases and J dropped 0; count of bases not matched to a gene: 9. Germline assignment: CDR1 SGHNT and CDR2 YENEEA. CDR3 sequence reads: CASSPLTSWYQETQYF. DNA of the CDR3: TGTGCCAGCAGCCCACTGACTAGCTGGTACCAAGAGACCCAGTACTTC.

The chain combines TRBV27 with TRBJ2-4; 7 bases are a match to TRBD2. This CDR3 is built from 13 residues. Germline V gene data show CDR1 as MNHEY and CDR2 as SMNVEV (reference sequence). Trimming took 8 bases from V and 5 from J; bases not matched to a gene: 6. The CDR3 sequence: CASGREGENIQYF. CDR3 sequence (DNA): TGTGCCAGCGGAAGGGAGGGAGAAAACATTCAGTACTTC.

The V gene is TRBV7-9, the J gene TRBJ2-7, with D uncertain. V was pared by 5 bases and J by 1 base, with 9 bases between. The CDR3 runs 13 residues. Germline CDR1 reads SEHNR; CDR2 reads FQNEAQ (reference sequence). CDR3 residues: CASSEALSYEQYF. The CDR3, as DNA: TGTGCCAGCAGCGAGGCACTGTCCTACGAGCAGTACTTC.

The genes are TRBV5-1 and TRBJ1-6, with 7 nucleotides matching TRBD1. Per the germline V gene, CDR1 is SGHRS and CDR2 is YFSETQ. J gave up 9 bases and V 5 bases, and 14 bases lay outside the gene matches. This CDR3 has 16 residues. CDR3 sequence reads: CASSYLPDRAASPLHF. As DNA, the CDR3 is TGCGCCAGCAGTTACTTACCCGACAGGGCCGCTTCACCCCTCCACTTT.

V gene TRBV4-1 combines with J gene TRBJ2-3; 7 bases map to TRBD2. The CDR3 extends over 14 amino acids. Germline assignment: CDR1 MGHRA and CDR2 YSYEKL. The V segment lost 3 bases and the J segment 1 base; nucleotides outside the gene matches: 1. CDR3 coding DNA: TGCGCCAGCAGCCAGGGGGGGGGCACAGATACGCAGTATTTT. Translating it yields CASSQGGGTDTQYF.

This clone is a singleton in its sample. This chain uses TRBV7-2 with TRBJ2-3, with 10 positions matching TRBD2. Per the germline V gene, CDR1 is SGHTA and CDR2 is FQGNSA. Germline trimming cut 5 bases from V and 3 bases from J; bases unmatched to any gene: 2. This CDR3 is 14 amino acids long. CDR3 amino acids: CASSPGLATDTQYF. Written as DNA, the CDR3 is TGTGCCAGCAGCCCGGGACTAGCGACAGATACGCAGTATTTT.

CDR3 DNA: TGTGCCAGCAGCTTGGCCAGGGGCATTGGCCCAGATACGCAGTATTTT. Protein product: CASSLARGIGPDTQYF. The chain uses TRBV5-6 and TRBJ2-3, with D possibly being TRBD1 (6 bases). CDR1 is SGHDT, CDR2 YYEEEE, per germline. Trimming shortened V by 0 bases and J by 4 bases, and 15 bases separated the two germline ends. The CDR3 sequence is 16 residues long.

This clone was detected a few times. DNA for the CDR3: TGTGCCAGCAGTCTCCCCTTTGGCGGAACCGGGGAGCTGTTTTTT. This sequence encodes CASSLPFGGTGELFF. The chain is built from TRBV7-2 and TRBJ2-2, with D unclear. Germline CDR1 is SGHTA and CDR2 is FQGNSA. Deletions cut 6 bases from V and 5 bases from J, with 16 bases between. This CDR3 is built from 15 residues.

CDR3 nucleotides: TGTGCCAGCTCACTTACCTCGGGGATCATAAACGAGCAGTACTTC. It yields the protein CASSLTSGIINEQYF. The genes are TRBV18 and TRBJ2-7; D may be TRBD2 (5 bases). The CDR3 is made up of 15 amino acids. Germline assignment: CDR1 KGHSH and CDR2 LQKENI. V lost 4 bases and J lost 5, with 18 bases in between.

This clone came up once. This chain connects TRBV6-5 to TRBJ2-7; D might be TRBD2 (6 bases). Germline V CDR1 and CDR2: MNHEY, SVGAGI. The germline V and J ends were trimmed by 2 bases and 4 bases, with 15 bases remaining between them. The CDR3 length is 15 residues. The CDR3 sequence is CASSYPGTRGYEQYF. The CDR3, as DNA: TGTGCCAGCAGTTACCCGGGGACTCGAGGATACGAGCAGTACTTC.

The chain links TRBV11-2 to TRBJ1-3; D uncertain. Trimming removed 5 bases from V and 2 bases from J, with 10 bases in between. The germline V gene has CDR1 SGHAT and CDR2 FQNNGV. This CDR3 contains 14 residues. CDR3 DNA sequence: TGTGCCAGCAGCGAGGTATTGGCTGGAAACACCATATATTTT. Protein sequence: CASSEVLAGNTIYF.

The V and J genes are TRBV7-3 and TRBJ2-1; 7 positions agree with TRBD2. Germline CDR1 is SGHTA and CDR2 is FQGTGA. The ends lost 6 bases at V and 0 bases at J; junction bases unmatched: 5. The CDR3 length is 15 residues. The CDR3 nucleotides are TGTGCCAGCAGTTCTCGGGGGGACTCCTACAATGAGCAGTTCTTC. This gives the protein CASSSRGDSYNEQFF.

Only one count was recorded for this clone. The chain carries TRBV7-9 and TRBJ1-2; D is perhaps TRBD1 (5 bases). Germline V CDR1 and CDR2: SEHNR, FQNEAQ (reference sequence). The CDR3 runs to 15 residues. The V gene lost 5 bases and the J gene lost 6 bases, with 19 bases spanning the gap. The CDR3 nucleotides are TGTGCCAGCAGCCCGGGTGTAAGGGGCACGGATGGCTACACCTTC. It encodes CASSPGVRGTDGYTF. Together with reference TRBV7-9 and TRBJ1-2, the CDR3 gives the full variable domain: DTGVSQNPRHKITKRGQNVTFRCDPISEHNRLYWYRQTLGQGPEFLTYFQNEAQLEKSRLLSDRFSAERPKGSFSTLEIQRTEQGDSAMYLCASSPGVRGTDGYTFGSGTRLTVV.

V usage is TRBV11-3 and J usage is TRBJ2-1, with unresolved D. The CDR3 contains 14 residues. V was trimmed by 5 bases and J by 4 bases, leaving 12 bases between them. From germline, CDR1 is SGHNT and CDR2 YENEEA. This CDR3 reads CASSPGVQYNEQFF. In DNA form, the CDR3 reads TGTGCCAGCAGCCCAGGTGTACAGTACAATGAGCAGTTCTTC. Full variable domain (outside the CDR3, taken from reference TRBV11-3 and TRBJ2-1): EAGVVQSPRYKIIEKKQPVAFWCNPISGHNTLYWYLQNLGQGPELLIRYENEEAVDDSQLPKDRFSAERLKGVDSTLKIQPAELGDSAVYLCASSPGVQYNEQFFGPGTRLTVL.

V usage is TRBV9 and J usage is TRBJ1-1, with TRBD1 matching 7 bases. With V trimmed by 5 bases and J by 4 bases, 8 bases remained unmatched. The germline V gene encodes CDR1 SGDLS and CDR2 YYNGEE. The CDR3 sequence is 14 residues long. CDR3: CASRNQQGSTEAFF. For the CDR3, the DNA is TGTGCCAGCAGGAATCAACAGGGGTCCACTGAAGCTTTCTTT.

This chain links TRBV11-2 with TRBJ2-5, with TRBD2 identical over 7 bases. CDR3 length equals 16 residues. Trimming removed 0 bases from V and 1 base from J; junction bases left unmatched: 5. The V gene's germline CDR1 is SGHAT and CDR2 FQNNGV. The CDR3 is CASSLEAGAIQETQYF. The CDR3 bases are TGTGCCAGCAGCTTAGAGGCGGGAGCCATCCAAGAGACCCAGTACTTC.

In DNA, the CDR3 is TGTGCCAGCAGTGAAATGGGACAGGAGAAGCAGTTCTTC. Translation gives CASSEMGQEKQFF. This chain connects TRBV6-1 to TRBJ2-1; 8 nucleotides agree with TRBD1. Germline CDR1 is MNHNS and CDR2 is SASEGT. The CDR3 runs 13 residues. J was trimmed by 11 bases and V by 2 bases; bases with no gene match: 5.

The V gene is TRBV19, the J gene TRBJ2-3; tentative D call: TRBD2 (6 bases). The CDR3 spans 14 residues. The germline V and J ends were trimmed by 4 bases and 0 bases, with 8 bases remaining between them. CDR1 is LNHDA, CDR2 SQIVND, per germline (reference sequence). For the CDR3, the DNA is TGTGCCAGTAGTACAGGGACTAGCACAGATACGCAGTATTTT. It codes for CASSTGTSTDTQYF.

V usage is TRBV4-3 and J usage is TRBJ2-1, with 10 bases that match TRBD2. J was trimmed by 6 bases and V by 2 bases; bases with no gene match: 1. The CDR3 runs 14 residues. The germline V gene encodes CDR1 LGHNA and CDR2 YSLEER. The chain's CDR3 is CASSQSSGGNEQFF. DNA of the CDR3: TGCGCCAGCAGCCAATCTAGCGGGGGCAATGAGCAGTTCTTC.

This chain joins TRBV27 and TRBJ1-1; 12 bases match TRBD1. CDR1 is MNHEY and CDR2 is SMNVEV in the germline V gene (reference sequence). V dropped 1 base and J dropped 4; count of bases not matched to a gene: 4. The CDR3 totals 16 residues. In nucleotides, the CDR3 is TGTGCCAGCAGTTTATTTGGGACAGGGGGCTTCACTGAAGCTTTCTTT. Amino acids: CASSLFGTGGFTEAFF.